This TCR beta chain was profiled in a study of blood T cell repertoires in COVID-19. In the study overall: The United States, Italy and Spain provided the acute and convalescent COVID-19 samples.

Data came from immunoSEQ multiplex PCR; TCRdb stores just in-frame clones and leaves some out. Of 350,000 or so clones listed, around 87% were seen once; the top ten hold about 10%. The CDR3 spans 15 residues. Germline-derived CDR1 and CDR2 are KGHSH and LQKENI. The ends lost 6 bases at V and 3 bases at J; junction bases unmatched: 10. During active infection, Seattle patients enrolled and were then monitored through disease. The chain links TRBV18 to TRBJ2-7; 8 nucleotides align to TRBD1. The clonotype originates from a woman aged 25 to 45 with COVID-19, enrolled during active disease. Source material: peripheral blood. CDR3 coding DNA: TGTGCCAGCTCGGACCAGGGGGCGGGCTACTACGAGCAGTACTTC. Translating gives CASSDQGAGYYEQYF.